A selection of T cell receptor beta chains follows, all from one sample in a study of molecular identifiers for immune sequencing clone quantification. TCRdb called the PCR reads again in MiXCR, with one record for every CDR3 protein. This table holds roughly 630,000 distinct CDR3 sequences, about 25% found once. Sequenced sample: naive CD8+ T cells from blood, with Jurkat cell RNA spiked in. The source of these receptors is a human donor in good health. Some libraries in this study had Jurkat cell RNA spiked in. CDR3s include the opening cysteine and the closing phenylalanine or tryptophan. D genes are given only for firm matches. The size of a clone is reported for some rows only, either as once, few or many, or as a class for expanded clones.

TRBD2	18	.	TRBJ2-7	TRBV2	CASSDPGLAGLRSYEQYF	TGTGCCAGCAGCGACCCTGGACTAGCGGGTTTACGCTCCTACGAGCAGTACTTC
.	14	.	TRBJ1-2	TRBV29-1	CSVEVVGWDYGYTF	TGCAGCGTAGAGGTCGTAGGGTGGGACTATGGCTACACCTTC
.	11	few	TRBJ1-1	TRBV24-1	CATSDSTEAFF	TGTGCCACCAGCGACAGCACTGAAGCTTTCTTT
.	15	.	TRBJ2-3	TRBV19	CASSITSSITDTQYF	TGTGCCAGTAGTATCACTAGCTCAATTACAGATACGCAGTATTTT
TRBD1	16	.	TRBJ1-3	TRBV27	CASSLLGQGAGNTIYF	TGTGCCAGCAGCCTATTGGGACAGGGGGCTGGAAACACCATATATTTT
TRBD2	18	few	TRBJ2-5	TRBV7-8	CASSGRTSGGARQETQYF	TGTGCCAGCAGCGGTCGGACTAGCGGGGGGGCTCGACAAGAGACCCAGTACTTC
.	17	.	TRBJ2-5	TRBV11-2	CASSLDRPGTGEGTQYF	TGTGCCAGCAGCTTAGATCGGCCGGGAACCGGGGAAGGGACCCAGTACTTC
.	14	.	TRBJ2-5	TRBV29-1	CSVEPGPAHAPPYF	TGCAGCGTTGAACCCGGGCCCGCCCACGCGCCCCCGTACTTC
.	17	many	TRBJ2-3	TRBV7-9	CASSSALALGATDTQYF	TGTGCCAGCAGCTCTGCATTGGCCCTCGGGGCCACAGATACGCAGTATTTT
TRBD1	17	.	TRBJ2-1	TRBV19	CASSTHRDREAYNEQFF	TGTGCCAGTAGTACTCACCGGGACAGGGAGGCCTACAATGAGCAGTTCTTC
TRBD1	16	few	TRBJ2-1	TRBV3-1	CASSQEADRSSNEQFF	TGTGCCAGCAGCCAAGAAGCGGACAGGTCCTCCAATGAGCAGTTCTTC
.	13	many	TRBJ2-7	TRBV5-1	CASSLALAYEQYF	TGCGCCAGCAGCTTGGCTTTAGCTTACGAGCAGTACTTC
.	15	few	TRBJ2-7	TRBV28	CASSFRGTSSYEQYF	TGTGCCAGCAGTTTCAGAGGCACGAGCTCCTACGAGCAGTACTTC
TRBD2	13	many	TRBJ2-1	TRBV12-3/TRBV12-4	CASSKGLYNEQFF	TGTGCCAGCAGTAAGGGACTATACAATGAGCAGTTCTTC
TRBD2	14	few	TRBJ2-7	TRBV12-3/TRBV12-4	CASSPLAGGHEQYF	TGTGCCAGCAGCCCTCTAGCGGGGGGGCACGAGCAGTACTTC
TRBD1	16	few	TRBJ1-4	TRBV15	CATSSSTGTDNEKLFF	TGTGCCACCAGCAGCAGTACCGGGACAGATAATGAAAAACTGTTTTTT
.	15	.	TRBJ2-7	TRBV7-9	CASSHSGTVDHEQYF	TGTGCCAGCAGCCATTCCGGGACTGTCGACCACGAGCAGTACTTC
.	15	few	TRBJ2-1	TRBV6-5	CASSYGGAGYNEQFF	TGTGCCAGCAGTTACGGGGGTGCAGGGTACAATGAGCAGTTCTTC
.	16	once	TRBJ1-1	TRBV12-3/TRBV12-4	CASSLSGNRENTEAIF	TGTGCCAGCAGTTTATCGGGTAACAGGGAGAACACTGAAGCTATCTTT
.	14	many	TRBJ1-5	TRBV7-9	CASSLSFSNQPQHF	TGTGCCAGCAGCTTAAGTTTCAGCAATCAGCCCCAGCATTTT
.	11	few	TRBJ1-1	TRBV19	CASSAVTEAFF	TGTGCCAGTAGTGCGGTTACTGAAGCTTTCTTT
.	14	.	TRBJ1-1	TRBV19	CASTKIQGNTEAFF	TGTGCCAGTACCAAGATACAGGGGAACACTGAAGCTTTCTTT
.	12	.	TRBJ2-7	TRBV29-1	CSVEAGADEQYF	TGCAGCGTTGAGGCAGGGGCTGATGAGCAGTACTTC
TRBD1	16	.	TRBJ1-5	TRBV13	CASSHQTGDGNQPQHF	TGTGCCAGCAGCCATCAGACAGGGGACGGCAATCAGCCCCAGCATTTT
.	15	many	TRBJ2-3	TRBV4-3	CASSSIGGRPDTQYF	TGCGCCAGCAGCTCTATCGGGGGGCGGCCAGATACGCAGTATTTT
TRBD2	15	few	TRBJ2-1	TRBV18	CASSTALAGDDEQFF	TGTGCCAGCTCAACGGCACTAGCGGGAGATGATGAGCAGTTCTTC
TRBD2	16	.	TRBJ2-2	TRBV9	CASSVGLAGATGELFF	TGTGCCAGCAGCGTAGGGCTAGCGGGGGCCACCGGGGAGCTGTTTTTT
.	15	many	TRBJ2-5	TRBV19	CASSPPDSHQETQYF	TGTGCCAGTAGTCCACCGGACAGCCACCAAGAGACCCAGTACTTC
TRBD2	17	few	TRBJ2-3	TRBV7-3	CASSLGLAGAYTDTQYF	TGTGCCAGCAGCTTGGGACTAGCGGGAGCCTACACAGATACGCAGTATTTT
TRBD1	14	many	TRBJ2-5	TRBV5-6	CASSPGQLQETQYF	TGTGCCAGCAGTCCGGGACAGCTACAAGAGACCCAGTACTTC
TRBD2	14	many	TRBJ2-3	TRBV6-2/TRBV6-3	CASRASGLTDTQYF	TGTGCCAGCAGGGCTAGCGGACTCACAGATACGCAGTATTTT
.	18	few	TRBJ1-4	TRBV9	CASSVGTAGYATNEKLFF	TGTGCCAGCAGCGTAGGAACTGCGGGATATGCAACTAATGAAAAACTGTTTTTT
.	14	.	TRBJ2-5	TRBV5-1	CASTSGVGQETQYF	TGCGCCAGCACCTCGGGGGTGGGACAAGAGACCCAGTACTTC
.	16	.	TRBJ1-1	TRBV10-3	CAISDSGRQTNTEAFF	TGTGCCATCAGTGATTCGGGGAGACAGACGAACACTGAAGCTTTCTTT
TRBD1	15	.	TRBJ2-7	TRBV7-8	CASSPPRQGFYEQYF	TGTGCCAGCAGCCCGCCTAGACAGGGATTCTACGAGCAGTACTTC
.	16	.	TRBJ2-5	TRBV6-5	CASSPQGDWEEKTQYF	TGTGCCAGCAGCCCTCAGGGAGATTGGGAGGAAAAGACCCAGTACTTC
TRBD2	20	.	TRBJ2-7	TRBV7-2	CASSLGPSGRLLGARHEQYF	TGTGCCAGCAGCTTAGGCCCTAGCGGGAGACTTTTGGGAGCAAGACACGAGCAGTACTTC
.	14	.	TRBJ2-5	TRBV5-6	CASSLVGDDGTQYF	TGTGCCAGCAGCTTGGTGGGGGACGACGGGACCCAGTACTTC
.	11	many	TRBJ1-1	TRBV7-9	CASSLTSEAFF	TGTGCCAGCAGCTTGACCTCTGAAGCTTTCTTT
TRBD1	17	.	TRBJ2-5	TRBV7-8	CASSLRGTGEYQETQYF	TGTGCCAGCAGCTTAAGAGGGACAGGGGAATACCAAGAGACCCAGTACTTC
.	16	few	TRBJ2-2	TRBV6-6	CASSTEPGSYTGELFF	TGTGCCAGCAGCACAGAGCCCGGGAGTTACACCGGGGAGCTGTTTTTT